This T cell receptor (beta chain) emerged from a study of cytotoxic CD8 clonotypes in ibrutinib-treated CLL. Study information: A mean of roughly 250,000 productive templates and tens of thousands of productive rearrangements was obtained per sample.

The CDR3 is 12 residues long. Trimming left V 7 bases short and J 7 bases short, with 13 bases between. From germline, CDR1 is SNHLY and CDR2 FYNNEI. This table comes from immunoSEQ multiplex PCR, and its TCRdb copy is limited to in-frame clones, with some not included. The sample includes hundreds of thousands of clones, 67% of them seen just once. About this clone itself: Its antigen is unidentified.

General study points: Sustained-remission and progressing patients had unequal sampling times.

The chain couples TRBV2 to TRBJ1-2, with D possibly being TRBD1 (6 bases). The specimen was PBMCs, collected after 36 months of ibrutinib treatment. This receptor was identified in a human donor with chronic lymphocytic leukemia. In DNA form, the CDR3 reads TGTGCCAGCACGGGGGCGTGGAGTGGCTACACCTTC. Translation gives CASTGAWSGYTF. The whole variable domain, filled in from reference TRBV2 and TRBJ1-2, reads EPEVTQTPSHQVTQMGQEVILRCVPISNHLYFYWYRQILGQKVEFLVSFYNNEISEKSEIFDDQFSVERPDGSNFTLKIRSTKLEDSAMYFCASTGAWSGYTFGSGTRLTVV.